One and the same sample provided the 8 T cell receptor beta chains below, sequenced in a study of metastatic and nonmetastatic thyroid tumors. Patients had received no treatment of any kind before thyroid surgery. TCRdb reprocessed the PCR reads using MiXCR. This table holds 15,000 to 17,000 clones, approximately 23% found once. The sample consisted of tumor tissue. All receptors derive from a female donor with papillary thyroid cancer or a benign thyroid nodule (not recorded which). Some clones in this sample may be carry-over from other donors' samples.

V usage is TRBV18 and J usage is TRBJ2-2; D gene uncertain. Germline V gives CDR1 KGHSH, CDR2 LQKENI. The CDR3 totals 13 residues. The V end was cut by 5 bases, the J end by 7 bases, with 11 bases between. CDR3 coding DNA: TGTGCCAGCTCATCGGAGATAGACGGGGAGCTGTTTTTT. Translating it yields CASSSEIDGELFF.

V and J are TRBV9 and TRBJ2-1, with 8 bases lining up with TRBD2. The CDR3 loop spans 13 amino acids. Germline CDR1 and CDR2: SGDLS and YYNGEE. The V and J ends lost 8 bases and 5 bases, in that order; junction bases with no gene match: 6. CDR3 loop: CASIREGNNEQFF. CDR3 sequence (DNA): TGTGCCAGTATCCGGGAGGGAAACAATGAGCAGTTCTTC. The whole variable domain, remainder taken from reference TRBV9 and TRBJ2-1, is DSGVTQTPKHLITATGQRVTLRCSPRSGDLSVYWYQQSLDQGLQFLIQYYNGEERAKGNILERFSAQQFPDLHSELNLSSLELGDSALYFCASIREGNNEQFFGPGTRLTVL.

This chain uses TRBV7-9 with TRBJ2-7; 7 bases fit TRBD1. The CDR3 has 12 residues. CDR1 and CDR2 (germline): SEHNR, FQNEAQ (reference sequence). J gave up 6 bases and V 11 bases, and 10 bases lay outside the gene matches. DNA of the CDR3: TGTGCCGTCCGTTCAGGGGGTACCGAGCAGTACTTC. It codes for CAVRSGGTEQYF.

J is TRBJ1-1 and V is TRBV6-1; no clear D gene. Germline V gene lookup returns CDR1 MNHNS and CDR2 SASEGT. The CDR3 consists of 12 residues. V gave up 2 bases and J gave up 10 bases, with 11 bases separating them. This chain's CDR3 is CASSEYGERAFF. The DNA of the CDR3 is TGTGCCAGCAGTGAATACGGCGAGCGAGCTTTCTTT.

This sequence joins TRBV7-9 and TRBJ2-3, with D possibly TRBD1 on 5 matching bases. The V gene's germline CDR1 is SEHNR and CDR2 FQNEAQ (reference sequence). Deletions cut 5 bases from V and 7 bases from J, with 13 bases between. This CDR3 region has 13 residues. CDR3 DNA: TGTGCCAGCAGCCCTGGGGCTTCTCATACGCAGTATTTT. As protein: CASSPGASHTQYF.

This clone is medium-sized (0.01 to 0.1%). The V and J genes are TRBV19 and TRBJ2-2, with D perhaps TRBD2 (5 bases). V lost 1 base, J lost 4 bases, and 10 bases lay in between. Germline V gene sequence: CDR1 LNHDA, CDR2 SQIVND (reference sequence). The CDR3 is 15 residues long. The CDR3 here is CASSIVGSPTGELFF. The DNA of the CDR3 is TGTGCCAGTAGTATAGTAGGGAGCCCCACCGGGGAGCTGTTTTTT.

This clone appeared many times. This chain uses TRBV20-1 with TRBJ1-1; D is perhaps TRBD1 (6 bases). CDR1 and CDR2 from the germline V gene are DFQATT and SNEGSKA (reference sequence). Trimming left V 2 bases short and J 1 base short, with 11 bases between. This CDR3 is built from 14 residues. CDR3 sequence (DNA): TGCAGTGCTAGAACGACAGGCGGGAACACTGAAGCTTTCTTT. Amino acid sequence: CSARTTGGNTEAFF.

This clone showed up just a few times. The sample contains more than one DNA sequence encoding this CDR3. The rearrangement joins TRBV6-1 to TRBJ2-7; 9 positions match TRBD2. Germline CDR1 is MNHNS and CDR2 is SASEGT. Losses at the gene ends were 5 bases for V and 1 base for J; bases not matched to a gene: 6. The CDR3 runs to 15 residues. CDR3 amino acids: CASSPTAGGSYEQYF. The CDR3 DNA reads as TGTGCCAGCAGTCCTACTGCGGGAGGGTCCTACGAGCAGTACTTC.